Each of the 23 T cell receptor beta chains below was sequenced from the same sample in a study of beta chain features in type 1 diabetes (dated by TCRdb to 2016 to 2019). Library method: the immunoSEQ multiplex PCR assay. The entire amount of isolated RNA was reverse transcribed using the High Capacity cDNA Reverse Transcription Kit, so the sequenced TCRB transcripts were expressed ones. Drawn from immuneACCESS, this table holds only the in-frame rearrangements with V and J called that TCRdb kept. Clones are partly lost; checked studies trace under half to an unresolved V gene and leave the rest unexplained. For this sample the table gives 130,000 or so clones, of which 9% to 10% were detected only once. Of the sample, around 0.65% is held by the ten largest clones. Sequenced material: central memory CD4+ T cells from blood. These receptors came from a middle-aged woman in good health.

CDR3 amino acids: CASSAQGNYGYTF. The CDR3 nucleotides are TGTGCCAGCAGCGCACAGGGTAACTATGGCTACACCTTC. The chain employs TRBV7-6 and TRBJ1-2, with D possibly being TRBD1 (6 bases). CDR3 size: 13 residues. V lost 5 bases, J lost 1 base, and 8 bases lay in between. In germline, CDR1 is SGHVS, CDR2 FNYEAQ.

The CDR3 DNA follows: TGTGCCAGCAGCCAAGGGACAGCTAACTATGGCTACACCTTC. It yields the protein CASSQGTANYGYTF. This rearrangement joins TRBV14 to TRBJ1-2; D may be TRBD1 (6 bases). CDR1 SGHDN and CDR2 FVKESK come from the germline V gene. The CDR3 runs 14 residues. Trimming cost V 1 base and J 0 bases, with 6 bases left between them.

This clone was observed a few times. The chain joins TRBV7-2 to TRBJ2-3; D is possibly TRBD2 (5 bases). Germline loops: CDR1 SGHTA, CDR2 FQGNSA. Trimming shortened V by 4 bases and J by 5 bases, and 16 bases separated the two germline ends. The CDR3 is made up of 15 amino acids. The CDR3 region is CASSSGLARGDTQYF. The CDR3 DNA reads as TGTGCCAGCAGCTCCGGACTGGCTCGCGGAGATACGCAGTATTTT.

The sample holds one count of this clone. This sequence joins TRBV7-2 and TRBJ1-1; no clear D gene. The V end was cut by 1 base, the J end by 4 bases, with 13 bases between. The CDR3 is made up of 15 amino acids. Germline CDR1 is SGHTA and CDR2 is FQGNSA. In DNA form, the CDR3 reads TGTGCCAGCAGCTTAGGATATGTTCGGGGCACTGAAGCTTTCTTT. It encodes CASSLGYVRGTEAFF.

This clone was detected only a few times. The rearrangement uses TRBV5-4 and TRBJ1-2, with D possibly TRBD1 on 5 matching bases. Trimming took off 4 bases at V and 2 bases at J, with 9 bases between the two ends. The CDR3 is 13 amino acids. Germline CDR1 reads SGHNT; CDR2 reads YYREEE (reference sequence). CDR3 in DNA: TGTGCCAGCAGCAGAACAGGAAACTATGGCTACACCTTC. Encoded protein: CASSRTGNYGYTF.

There are a few counts of this clone. This chain joins TRBV29-1 and TRBJ1-2, with TRBD1 matching over 8 bases. Trimming cost V 4 bases and J 7 bases; bases outside gene matches: 5. The germline gives CDR1 SQVTM, CDR2 ANQGSEA. CDR3 length equals 12 residues. The CDR3 DNA reads TGCAGCGTTGTCCAGGGGGCCCCTGGCTACACCTTC. Translating it yields CSVVQGAPGYTF.

In its sample, this clone was seen many times. DNA for the CDR3: TGTGCCATCAGTGAGCAGGAGACCCAGTACTTC. As protein: CAISEQETQYF. This sequence joins TRBV10-3 and TRBJ2-5; D is unresolved. Trimming removed 2 bases from V and 5 bases from J, with 3 bases in between. Germline loops: CDR1 ENHRY, CDR2 SYGVKD. This CDR3 spans 11 amino acids.

The chain joins TRBV2 to TRBJ1-6; no firm D call. Trimming left V 4 bases short and J 7 bases short, with 5 bases between. The CDR3 spans 12 residues. CDR1 and CDR2 (germline): SNHLY, FYNNEI. CDR3 DNA: TGTGCCAGCAGTGCCGGGAATTCACCCCTCCACTTT. It translates to CASSAGNSPLHF.

The rearrangement joins TRBV5-1 to TRBJ2-7; 14 bases fit TRBD2. Germline trimming cut 0 bases from V and 0 bases from J; bases unmatched to any gene: 2. The CDR3 runs to 17 residues. The germline CDR1 and CDR2 sequences are SGHRS and YFSETQ. As DNA, the CDR3 is TGCGCCAGCAGCTTGGGACTAGCGGGGGGGAGCTCCTACGAGCAGTACTTC. Its translation: CASSLGLAGGSSYEQYF. The variable domain in full, with the rest retrieved from reference TRBV5-1 and TRBJ2-7, is KAGVTQTPRYLIKTRGQQVTLSCSPISGHRSVSWYQQTPGQGLQFLFEYFSETQRNKGNFPGRFSGRQFSNSRSEMNVSTLELGDSALYLCASSLGLAGGSSYEQYFGPGTRLTVT.

V usage is TRBV6-6 and J usage is TRBJ1-2, with D unresolved. V was cut by 5 bases and J by 4 bases, with 5 bases left in between. Germline CDR1 reads MNHNY; CDR2 reads SVGAGI (reference sequence). There are 11 residues in the CDR3. The CDR3 is CASSEGYGYTF. Written as DNA, the CDR3 is TGTGCCAGCAGTGAGGGCTATGGCTACACCTTC.

By sample fraction, this clone is medium-sized (0.01 to 0.1%). The chain recombines TRBV4-1 with TRBJ2-2; 9 nucleotides align to TRBD1. The CDR3 has 16 amino acids. The J segment lost 3 bases and the V segment lost 0 bases, leaving 2 bases of the junction unmatched. The germline V gene encodes CDR1 MGHRA and CDR2 YSYEKL. DNA for the CDR3: TGCGCCAGCAGCCAAGATGGGACAGGGTACACCGGGGAGCTGTTTTTT. This encodes CASSQDGTGYTGELFF.

This rearrangement joins TRBV4-3 to TRBJ2-3, with D perhaps matching TRBD2 (5 bases). The CDR3 contains 13 residues. Germline values: CDR1 LGHNA, CDR2 YSLEER. V was trimmed by 3 bases and J by 6 bases, leaving 10 bases between them. CDR3 nucleotides: TGCGCCAGCAGCCAGGACTTTTGGGATACGCAGTATTTT. This sequence encodes CASSQDFWDTQYF.

The V gene is TRBV6-1, the J gene TRBJ1-5; possible D gene TRBD1, 5 bases. The CDR3 extends over 15 amino acids. Trimming left V 6 bases short and J 0 bases short, with 12 bases between. From germline, CDR1 is MNHNS and CDR2 SASEGT. The CDR3 loop is CASSLDIYSNQPQHF. The CDR3 bases are TGTGCCAGCAGCTTGGACATCTATAGCAATCAGCCCCAGCATTTT.

This clone was seen a handful of times. V and J are TRBV7-2 and TRBJ1-5; D perhaps matches TRBD1 (6 bases). This CDR3 region has 13 residues. V was pared by 1 base and J by 6 bases, with 7 bases between. Germline CDR1 is SGHTA and CDR2 is FQGNSA. The CDR3 here is CASSLEGVQPQHF. In DNA, the CDR3 is TGTGCCAGCAGCTTAGAGGGGGTTCAGCCCCAGCATTTT. The full variable domain, with the rest looked up from reference TRBV7-2 and TRBJ1-5, is GAGVSQSPSNKVTEKGKDVELRCDPISGHTALYWYRQSLGQGLEFLIYFQGNSAPDKSGLPSDRFSAERTGGSVSTLTIQRTQQEDSAVYLCASSLEGVQPQHFGDGTRLSIL.

This clone came up a few times. This sequence joins TRBV5-4 and TRBJ2-2, with 11 bases identical to TRBD1. The germline gives CDR1 SGHNT, CDR2 YYREEE (reference sequence). The CDR3 is 16 amino acids. V was clipped by 4 bases and J by 3 bases; unmatched bases: 5. The CDR3 DNA sequence: TGTGCCAGCAGCGACGGACAGGGGGCCTACACCGGGGAGCTGTTTTTT. This codes for CASSDGQGAYTGELFF. Using reference TRBV5-4 and TRBJ2-2 for the parts outside the CDR3, the full variable domain is ETGVTQSPTHLIKTRGQQVTLRCSSQSGHNTVSWYQQALGQGPQFIFQYYREEENGRGNFPPRFSGLQFPNYSSELNVNALELDDSALYLCASSDGQGAYTGELFFGEGSRLTVL.

The chain joins TRBV5-6 to TRBJ1-2; 10 nucleotides match TRBD1. J was trimmed by 6 bases and V by 1 base; bases with no gene match: 6. CDR1 is SGHDT and CDR2 is YYEEEE in the germline V gene. This CDR3 is 15 amino acids long. The CDR3 protein is CASSLIGTGEHGYTF. The CDR3, as DNA: TGTGCCAGCAGCTTGATAGGGACAGGGGAACATGGCTACACCTTC. Drawing the rest from reference TRBV5-6 and TRBJ1-2, the complete variable domain is DAGVTQSPTHLIKTRGQQVTLRCSPKSGHDTVSWYQQALGQGPQFIFQYYEEEERQRGNFPDRFSGHQFPNYSSELNVNALLLGDSALYLCASSLIGTGEHGYTFGSGTRLTVV.

This chain links TRBV7-2 with TRBJ2-7; 8 nucleotides align to TRBD2. Trimming took 1 base from V and 1 from J; bases not matched to a gene: 6. The CDR3 sequence is 16 residues long. Germline CDR1 and CDR2: SGHTA and FQGNSA. The CDR3 DNA reads as TGTGCCAGCAGCTTAGTCTTCGGCGGGAGGTCCTACGAGCAGTACTTC. As protein: CASSLVFGGRSYEQYF.

The chain combines TRBV7-9 with TRBJ1-1; possibly TRBD1 for D (5 bases). V lost 3 bases to trimming and J lost 3 bases, with 11 bases between them. Germline V gives CDR1 SEHNR, CDR2 FQNEAQ (reference sequence). CDR3 size: 14 residues. CDR3 residues: CASSFQGGDTEAFF. The CDR3 region has the DNA TGTGCCAGCAGCTTCCAGGGAGGGGACACTGAAGCTTTCTTT.

With respect to this clone: A read error may account for a junction end that differs from germline. The chain joins TRBV6-9 to TRBJ2-7; D perhaps matches TRBD2 (7 bases). CDR3 length: 12 amino acids. CDR1 MNHGY and CDR2 SVAAGI come from the germline V gene. The chain's CDR3 is CSGGGHSYEQYF. The DNA of the CDR3 is TGCTCTGGCGGGGGCCACTCCTACGAGCAGTACTTC.

This clone has only a few counts. In nucleotides, the CDR3 is TGTGCCAGCAGCTTAGTAGGGGGCAACTCGGCCGGCTACACCTTC. It yields the protein CASSLVGGNSAGYTF. This chain connects TRBV7-9 to TRBJ1-2; TRBD1 matches at 7 bases. With 1 base clipped from V and 8 bases from J, the junction kept 10 bases outside the gene matches. Germline CDR1 is SEHNR and CDR2 is FQNEAQ (reference sequence). This CDR3 is 15 amino acids long.

The chain has TRBV2 and TRBJ2-3; the match to TRBD2 covers 9 bases. The CDR3 extends over 13 amino acids. Trimming removed 7 bases from V and 1 base from J; junction bases left unmatched: 0. CDR1 SNHLY and CDR2 FYNNEI come from the germline V gene. The CDR3 DNA reads TGTGCCAGCAAGCGGGGGGGCACAGATACGCAGTATTTT. Translating it yields CASKRGGTDTQYF.

The chain joins TRBV27 to TRBJ2-7; 10 bases fit TRBD1. The ends lost 2 bases at V and 3 bases at J; junction bases unmatched: 4. Germline loops: CDR1 MNHEY, CDR2 SMNVEV (reference sequence). CDR3 length: 15 residues. In DNA, the CDR3 is TGTGCCAGCAGTTTACCCGGGACAGGGGTCTACGAGCAGTACTTC. Its translation: CASSLPGTGVYEQYF.

This clone has a handful of counts. This rearrangement joins TRBV11-3 to TRBJ2-2, with a possible D match to TRBD2 (5 bases). This CDR3 contains 14 residues. The germline V gene encodes CDR1 SGHNT and CDR2 YENEEA. V lost 3 bases, J lost 2 bases, and 7 bases lay in between. CDR3 residues: CASSFGLNTGELFF. As DNA, the CDR3 is TGTGCCAGCAGCTTTGGACTCAACACCGGGGAGCTGTTTTTT.